This T cell receptor (beta chain) was sequenced in a study of shared clonotypes between healthy human individuals. General observations from the study: All-four-donor shared clonotypes had higher generation probabilities than non-shared clonotypes did. Relative to memory subsets, naive subsets generally showed larger estimated richness. Between a few donors, naive CD4 clonotypes were shared at a level of around 5.1%.

Details on this clone: Its antigen remains unidentified. The same CDR3 is also encoded by other DNA sequences in this sample.

CDR1 is KGHSH, CDR2 LQKENI, per germline. This CDR3 has 17 residues. V lost 0 bases to trimming and J lost 1 base; unmatched junction nucleotides: 1. The assay ran at deep level. The assay was immunoSEQ multiplex PCR, and TCRdb's table has in-frame clones only and misses some. The table lists roughly 1,000,000 clones, approximately 78% of them singletons. This TCR came from a man aged 18 to 30 in good health. Some clones in this sample may be carry-over from other donors' samples. The sample consisted of memory CD4+ T cells from PBMCs. Subset reported: CD45RA-negative fraction. The chain joins TRBV18 to TRBJ2-3; 13 bases fit TRBD2. CDR3 bases: TGTGCCAGCTCACCACCTGGACTAGCGGGAGGCACAGATACGCAGTATTTT. Translating it yields CASSPPGLAGGTDTQYF. Full variable domain (outside the CDR3, taken from reference TRBV18 and TRBJ2-3): NAGVMQNPRHLVRRRGQEARLRCSPMKGHSHVYWYRQLPEEGLKFMVYLQKENIIDESGMPKERFSAEFPKEGPSILRIQQVVRGDSAAYFCASSPPGLAGGTDTQYFGPGTRLTVL.